The entry that follows covers one T cell receptor beta chain sequence. Its specific antigen is unknown. No base quality information exists; no much larger clone differs at one position. The sample comes from a study of technical replicates of blood from a handful of donors listed by TCRdb under 2017. Libraries came from the immunoSEQ multiplex PCR assay. Sourced from immuneACCESS, this table was stored by TCRdb with only in-frame sequences that have V and J called. A share of the clones is absent; for the studies checked, an unresolved V gene accounts for under half, and the remainder has no known explanation. For this sample the table gives fewer than 15,000 clones, of which approximately 95% were detected only once. The top ten constitute 7.4% of the sample. V ends up 2 bases short and J 6 bases short, with an unmatched junction base count of 3. CDR1 is given as SGHDT and CDR2 as YYEEEE, both from the germline V gene. CDR3 length: 14 amino acids, cysteine to phenylalanine. CDR3 DNA only is kept here, 42 bases in frame from base 1.

The sequence was obtained from a human donor in good health. Input material: PBMCs. The chain uses TRBV5-6 and TRBJ2-4; TRBD1 aligns with 9 central bases. The nucleotide sequence is given as TGTGCCAGCAGCTTCGGGACAGGGAGAAACATTCAGTACTTC. The resulting protein is CASSFGTGRNIQYF.